This T cell receptor (beta chain) was documented in a study of CD8 T cells in ankylosing spondylitis. Researchers built TCR beta libraries using quantitative 5'-RACE with molecular barcodes. A single record per CDR3 protein comes from TCRdb applying MiXCR to the 5' RACE reads. The sample lists under 200,000 distinct CDR3 sequences, 9.8% seen once, with over 13% in the top ten. General observations from the study: Disease-linked clones proved CD8+ and comparatively uncommon in peripheral blood. In ankylosing spondylitis patients, matched synovial fluid reportedly showed significant enrichment of disease-linked clones. Blood from ankylosing spondylitis patients appeared to carry a characteristic roughly 8-variant TCR beta motif.

Trimming pared 0 bases from V and 4 bases from J, leaving 15 bases between. Per the germline V gene, CDR1 is GTSNPN and CDR2 is SVGIG (reference sequence). CDR3 length: 16 residues. With respect to this clonotype: Its specificity is not known.

The source material was blood, either unsorted or a sorted T cell fraction (not recorded which). The chain uses TRBV30 and TRBJ2-2; the D gene is possibly TRBD2 (5 bases). This sequence was found in a female donor with ankylosing spondylitis or in good health (not recorded which). CDR3 nucleotides: TGTGCCTGGAGTGTACTAGGGCTGGAGGTCACCGGGGAGCTGTTTTTT. As protein: CAWSVLGLEVTGELFF.